One TCR delta chain is described in this entry. Its specificity is unknown. Mismatch with germline at one junction end may stem from a read error. The template was reverse-transcribed extracted RNA. The CDR3 regions were amplified by multiplex PCR from V-gene primers to a constant-region primer. TCRdb reanalysed the multiplex PCR reads via CATT. The table lists 80,000 or so delta-chain clones, around 30% of them singletons. The data belong to a study of Vδ1+ human thymocytes. General study results and limits: Thymic TRG and TRD repertoires appeared highly polyclonal, with Gaussian CDR3 length distributions. Many TRG clonotypes were shared between donors; TRD repertoires were essentially private. Bulk data may be misread because of unexpected Vdelta2 sequences. Unlike peripheral blood Vdelta1+ controls, thymic delta-chain sequences included roughly 22% Vdelta2 and few Vdelta3.

After alphabeta T cell depletion, CD3+ Vdelta1+ Vdelta2- thymocytes were sorted. There are 20 residues in the CDR3. From germline, CDR1 is TSWWSYY and CDR2 QGS. This clonotype was sampled from a boy in the first two years of life who had congenital heart surgery. Sequencing was done on a sample of Vdelta1+ gamma-delta thymocytes from the thymus. Described subset: FACS-sorted CD3+ TCRalphabeta- TCRVdelta1+ TCRVdelta2- thymocytes. The rearrangement joins TRDV1 to TRDJ3, with TRDD3 matching over 7 bases. CDR3 sequence (DNA): TGTGCTCTAGGGGAATTGAATTATTGGGGGAGACCCTGGGACACCCGACAGATGTTTTTC. Its translation: CALGELNYWGRPWDTRQMFF.